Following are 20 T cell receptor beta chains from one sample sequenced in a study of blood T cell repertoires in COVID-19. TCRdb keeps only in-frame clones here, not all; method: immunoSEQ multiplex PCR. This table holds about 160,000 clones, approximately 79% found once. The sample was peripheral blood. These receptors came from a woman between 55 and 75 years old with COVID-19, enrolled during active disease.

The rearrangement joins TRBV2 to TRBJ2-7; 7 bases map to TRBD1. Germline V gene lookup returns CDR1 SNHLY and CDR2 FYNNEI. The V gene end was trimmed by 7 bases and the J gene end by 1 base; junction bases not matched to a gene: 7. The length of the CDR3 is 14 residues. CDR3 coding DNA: TGTGCCAGCATCTACGGGACAGAGTCCTACGAGCAGTACGTC. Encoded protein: CASIYGTESYEQYV.

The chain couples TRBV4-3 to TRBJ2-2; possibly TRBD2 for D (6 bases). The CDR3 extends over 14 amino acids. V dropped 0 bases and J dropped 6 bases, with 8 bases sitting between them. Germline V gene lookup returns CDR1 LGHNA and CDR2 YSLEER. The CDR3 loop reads CASSQDTGAGELFF. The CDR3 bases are TGCGCCAGCAGCCAAGATACGGGGGCCGGGGAGCTGTTTTTT.

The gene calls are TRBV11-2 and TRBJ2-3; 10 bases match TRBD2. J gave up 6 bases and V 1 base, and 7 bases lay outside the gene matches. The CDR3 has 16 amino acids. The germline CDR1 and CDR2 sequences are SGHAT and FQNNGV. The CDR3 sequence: CASSLGLAGVTDTQYF. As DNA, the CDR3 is TGTGCCAGCAGCTTAGGGCTAGCGGGAGTTACCGATACGCAGTATTTT.

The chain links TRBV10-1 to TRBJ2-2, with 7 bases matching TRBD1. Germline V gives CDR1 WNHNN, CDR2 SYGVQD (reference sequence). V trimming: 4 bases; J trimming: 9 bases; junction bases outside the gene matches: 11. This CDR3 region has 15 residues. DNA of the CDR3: TGCGCCAGCAGTGGACAGGGCTACGGTCTGAGGGAGCTGTTTTTT. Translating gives CASSGQGYGLRELFF.

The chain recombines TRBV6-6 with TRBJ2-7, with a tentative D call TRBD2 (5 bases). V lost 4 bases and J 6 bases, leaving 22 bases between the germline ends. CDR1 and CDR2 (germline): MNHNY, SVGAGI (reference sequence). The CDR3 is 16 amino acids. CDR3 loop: CASSFHRSGRSPEQYV. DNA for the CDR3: TGTGCCAGCAGTTTTCACCGAAGCGGACGGAGCCCCGAGCAGTACGTC.

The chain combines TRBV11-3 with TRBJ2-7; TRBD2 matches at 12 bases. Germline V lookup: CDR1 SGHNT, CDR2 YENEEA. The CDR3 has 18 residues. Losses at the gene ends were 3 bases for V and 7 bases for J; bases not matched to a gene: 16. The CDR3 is CASSLETSGGTPRYEQYV. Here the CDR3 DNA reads TGTGCCAGCAGCTTGGAGACTAGCGGGGGCACCCCTAGGTATGAGCAGTACGTC.

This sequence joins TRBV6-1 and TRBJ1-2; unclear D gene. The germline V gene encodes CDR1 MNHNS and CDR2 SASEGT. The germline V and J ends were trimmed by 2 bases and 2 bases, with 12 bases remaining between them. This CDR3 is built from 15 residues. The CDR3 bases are TGTGCCAGCAGTGAATTTGTCCTCCGGAACTATGGCTACACCTTC. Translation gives CASSEFVLRNYGYTF.

The CDR3 DNA is TGTGCCAGCAGTTCCGTCCCGGGAGAGGGCAATCAGCCCCAGCATTTT. Its protein product is CASSSVPGEGNQPQHF. This rearrangement joins TRBV27 to TRBJ1-5; D gene unclear. The V end was cut by 4 bases, the J end by 2 bases, with 15 bases between. The CDR3 sequence is 16 residues long. The germline V gene encodes CDR1 MNHEY and CDR2 SMNVEV (reference sequence).

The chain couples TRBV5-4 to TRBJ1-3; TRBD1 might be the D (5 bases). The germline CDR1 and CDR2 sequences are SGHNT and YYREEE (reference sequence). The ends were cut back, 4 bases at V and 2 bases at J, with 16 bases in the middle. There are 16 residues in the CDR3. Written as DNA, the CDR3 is TGTGCCAGCAGCCTCGCGACAGCAAATACTGGAAACACCATATATTTT. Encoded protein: CASSLATANTGNTIYF.

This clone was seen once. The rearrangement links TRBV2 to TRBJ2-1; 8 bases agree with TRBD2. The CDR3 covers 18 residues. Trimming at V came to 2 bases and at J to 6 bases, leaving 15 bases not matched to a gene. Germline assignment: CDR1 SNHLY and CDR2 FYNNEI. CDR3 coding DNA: TGTGCCAGCAGTGAAAATCGGGTAGGGCTAGCGGGCCTCAATGAGCAGTTCTTC. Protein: CASSENRVGLAGLNEQFF.

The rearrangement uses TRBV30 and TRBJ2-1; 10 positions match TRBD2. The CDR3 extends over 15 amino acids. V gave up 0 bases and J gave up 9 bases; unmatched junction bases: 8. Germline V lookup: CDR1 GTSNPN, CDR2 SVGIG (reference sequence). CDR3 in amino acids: CAWSVLLAGVSEQFF. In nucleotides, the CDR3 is TGTGCCTGGAGTGTACTTCTAGCGGGAGTTTCTGAGCAGTTCTTC.

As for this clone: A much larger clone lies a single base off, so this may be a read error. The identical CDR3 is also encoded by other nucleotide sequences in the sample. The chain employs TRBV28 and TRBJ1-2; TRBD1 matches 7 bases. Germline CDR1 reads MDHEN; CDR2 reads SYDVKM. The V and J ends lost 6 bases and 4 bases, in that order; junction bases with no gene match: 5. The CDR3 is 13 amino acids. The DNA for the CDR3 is TGTGCCAGCAGCTTTGACAGGGTCTATGGCTACACCTTC. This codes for CASSFDRVYGYTF.

The DNA of the CDR3 is TGTGCCAGCAGGACAGGGGTTGAAAAACTGTTTTTT. Its protein is CASRTGVEKLFF. The V and J genes are TRBV12-3 or TRBV12-4 and TRBJ1-4; 8 bases fit TRBD1. The CDR3 is made up of 12 amino acids. Trimming took 6 bases from V and 7 from J; bases not matched to a gene: 1.

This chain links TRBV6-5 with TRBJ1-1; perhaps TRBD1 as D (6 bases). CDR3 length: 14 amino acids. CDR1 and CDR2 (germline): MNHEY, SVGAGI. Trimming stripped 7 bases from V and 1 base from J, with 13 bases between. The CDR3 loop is CASIRTGQNTEAFF. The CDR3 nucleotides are TGTGCCAGCATCCGAACGGGACAGAACACTGAAGCTTTCTTT.

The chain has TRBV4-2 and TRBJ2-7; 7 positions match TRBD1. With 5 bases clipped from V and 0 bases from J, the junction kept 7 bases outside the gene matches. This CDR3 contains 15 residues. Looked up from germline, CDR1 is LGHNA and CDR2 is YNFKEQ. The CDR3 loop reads CASSVRTGNSYEQYF. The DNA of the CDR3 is TGTGCCAGCAGCGTACGGACAGGAAACTCCTACGAGCAGTACTTC.

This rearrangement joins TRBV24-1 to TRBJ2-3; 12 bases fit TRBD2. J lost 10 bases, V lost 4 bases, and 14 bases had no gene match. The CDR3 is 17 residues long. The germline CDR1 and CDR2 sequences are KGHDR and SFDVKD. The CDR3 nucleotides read TGTGCCACCAGTGACCCGAACGCTAGCGGGGGGGCCTCTTCGCAGTATTTT. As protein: CATSDPNASGGASSQYF.

CDR3 DNA sequence: TGTGCCACCAGCAGAGAGTACAGCCAAGAGACCCAGTACTTC. Translated, it gives CATSREYSQETQYF. V gene TRBV15 combines with J gene TRBJ2-5; D unresolved. Germline V CDR1 and CDR2: LNHNV, YYDKDF (reference sequence). The length of the CDR3 is 14 residues. Trimming removed 0 bases from V and 1 base from J, with 6 bases in between.

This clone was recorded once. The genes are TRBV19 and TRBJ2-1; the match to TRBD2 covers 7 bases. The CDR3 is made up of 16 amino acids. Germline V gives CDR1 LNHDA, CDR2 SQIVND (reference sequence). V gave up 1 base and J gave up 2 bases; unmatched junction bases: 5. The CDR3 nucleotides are TGTGCCAGTAGTATAGCGGCTAGCGGAACCTACAATGAGCAGTTCTTC. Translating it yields CASSIAASGTYNEQFF.

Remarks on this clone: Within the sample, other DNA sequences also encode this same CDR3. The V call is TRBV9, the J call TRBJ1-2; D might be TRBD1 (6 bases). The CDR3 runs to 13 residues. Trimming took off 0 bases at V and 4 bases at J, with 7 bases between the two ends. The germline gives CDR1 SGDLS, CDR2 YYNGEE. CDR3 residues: CASSVARGYGYTF. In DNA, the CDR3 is TGTGCCAGCAGCGTAGCCAGGGGCTATGGCTACACCTTC.

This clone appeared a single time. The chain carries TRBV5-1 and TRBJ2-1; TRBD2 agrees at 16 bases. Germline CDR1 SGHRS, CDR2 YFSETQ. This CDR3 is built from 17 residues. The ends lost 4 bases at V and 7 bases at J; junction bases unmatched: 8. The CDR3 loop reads CASSLGTSGGVRNEQFF. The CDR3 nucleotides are TGCGCCAGCAGCCTAGGGACTAGCGGGGGGGTTCGGAATGAGCAGTTCTTC.